This TCR beta chain was obtained from a study of shared clonotypes between healthy human individuals. Points from the study as a whole: It was observed that 5% to 6% of naive CD4 clonotypes were shared across a handful of donors.

Libraries were prepared by immunoSEQ multiplex PCR; TCRdb keeps only in-frame clonotypes and omits some of them. Here the sample spans approximately 740,000 clones, around 67% being singletons. All donors were Caucasian adults living in Nashville, Tennessee. Remarks on this clone: Its target is not known.

The specimen sequenced was memory CD4+ T cells sorted from blood. Subset here: CD45RA-negative fraction. The TCR comes from a woman aged 30 to 39 in good health.

DNA of the CDR3: TGTGCCAGCAGCTCCCGATGGGCTAGCGGGAGTAAAGAGCAGTACTTC. Protein: CASSSRWASGSKEQYF. This rearrangement joins TRBV4-2 to TRBJ2-7, with 10 bases aligning to TRBD2. Germline V lookup: CDR1 LGHNA, CDR2 YNFKEQ. The CDR3 sequence is 16 residues long. Trimming took 5 bases from V and 7 from J; bases not matched to a gene: 14.